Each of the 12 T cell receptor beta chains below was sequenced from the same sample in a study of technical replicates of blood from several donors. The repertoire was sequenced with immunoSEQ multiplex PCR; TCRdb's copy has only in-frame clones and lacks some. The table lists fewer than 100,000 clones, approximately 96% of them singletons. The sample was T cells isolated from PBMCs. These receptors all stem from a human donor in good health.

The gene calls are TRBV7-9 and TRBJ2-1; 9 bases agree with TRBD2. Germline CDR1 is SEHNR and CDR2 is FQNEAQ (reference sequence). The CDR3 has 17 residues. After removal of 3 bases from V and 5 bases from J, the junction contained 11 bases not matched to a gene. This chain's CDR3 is CASSLRAGGIVDNEQFF. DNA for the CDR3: TGTGCCAGCAGCTTGAGGGCGGGAGGGATTGTGGACAATGAGCAGTTCTTC.

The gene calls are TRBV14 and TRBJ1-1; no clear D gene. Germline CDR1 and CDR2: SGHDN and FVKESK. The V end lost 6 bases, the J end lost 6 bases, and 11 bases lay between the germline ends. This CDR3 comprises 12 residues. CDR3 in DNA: TGTGCCAGCAGTATAAACCGCGCTGAAGCTTTCTTT. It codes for CASSINRAEAFF.

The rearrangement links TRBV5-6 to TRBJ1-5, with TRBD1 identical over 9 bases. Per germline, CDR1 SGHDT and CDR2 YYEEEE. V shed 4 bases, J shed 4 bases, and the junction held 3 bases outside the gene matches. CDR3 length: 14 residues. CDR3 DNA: TGTGCCAGCAGCCACGGGACAGGGAATCAGCCCCAGCATTTT. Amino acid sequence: CASSHGTGNQPQHF.

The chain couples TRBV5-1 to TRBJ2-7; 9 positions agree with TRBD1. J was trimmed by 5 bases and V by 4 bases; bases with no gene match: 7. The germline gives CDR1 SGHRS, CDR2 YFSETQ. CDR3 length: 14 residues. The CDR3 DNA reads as TGCGCCAGCAGCCTAAGGACAGGGGTGGACGAGCAGTACTTC. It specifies CASSLRTGVDEQYF.

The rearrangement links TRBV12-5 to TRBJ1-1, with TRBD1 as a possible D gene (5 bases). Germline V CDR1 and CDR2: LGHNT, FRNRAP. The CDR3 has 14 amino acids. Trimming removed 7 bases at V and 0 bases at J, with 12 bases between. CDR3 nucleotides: TGTGCTAGTGTTCGGGGAGGGGTGAACACTGAAGCTTTCTTT. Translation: CASVRGGVNTEAFF.

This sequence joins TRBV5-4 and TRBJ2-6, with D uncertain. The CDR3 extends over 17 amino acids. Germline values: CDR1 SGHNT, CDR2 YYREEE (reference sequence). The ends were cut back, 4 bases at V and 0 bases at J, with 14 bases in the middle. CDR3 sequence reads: CASSPNSFSSGANVLTF. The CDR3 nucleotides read TGTGCCAGCAGCCCGAACTCTTTTAGCTCTGGGGCCAACGTCCTGACTTTC.

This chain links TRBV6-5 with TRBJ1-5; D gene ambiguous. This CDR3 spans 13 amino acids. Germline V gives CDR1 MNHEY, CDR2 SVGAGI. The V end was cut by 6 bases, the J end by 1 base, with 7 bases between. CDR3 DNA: TGTGCCAGCAGCCACGGGAGCAATCAGCCCCAGCATTTT. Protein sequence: CASSHGSNQPQHF.

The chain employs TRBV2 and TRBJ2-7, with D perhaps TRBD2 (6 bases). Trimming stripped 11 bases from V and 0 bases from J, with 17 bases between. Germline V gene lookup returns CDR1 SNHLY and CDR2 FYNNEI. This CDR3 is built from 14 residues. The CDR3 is CAQMAGRSSYEQYF. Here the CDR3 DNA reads TGTGCCCAGATGGCGGGGCGTAGCTCCTACGAGCAGTACTTC.

The CDR3 reads CAWSVREGGEQYF. The CDR3 bases are TGTGCCTGGAGTGTACGTGAAGGGGGCGAGCAGTACTTC. The rearrangement uses TRBV30 and TRBJ2-7, with D tentatively TRBD1 (6 bases). Trimming took 0 bases from V and 6 from J, leaving 12 bases between them. CDR3 length: 13 residues. Per the germline V gene, CDR1 is GTSNPN and CDR2 is SVGIG (reference sequence).

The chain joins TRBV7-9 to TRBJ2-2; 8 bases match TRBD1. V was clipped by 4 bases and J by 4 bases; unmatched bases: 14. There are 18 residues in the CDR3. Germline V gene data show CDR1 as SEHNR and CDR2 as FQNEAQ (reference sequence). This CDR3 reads CASSYQFAGGASTGELFF. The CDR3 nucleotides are TGTGCCAGCAGCTATCAATTCGCAGGGGGCGCAAGCACCGGGGAGCTGTTTTTT. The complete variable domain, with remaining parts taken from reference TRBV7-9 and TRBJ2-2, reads DTGVSQNPRHKITKRGQNVTFRCDPISEHNRLYWYRQTLGQGPEFLTYFQNEAQLEKSRLLSDRFSAERPKGSFSTLEIQRTEQGDSAMYLCASSYQFAGGASTGELFFGEGSRLTVL.

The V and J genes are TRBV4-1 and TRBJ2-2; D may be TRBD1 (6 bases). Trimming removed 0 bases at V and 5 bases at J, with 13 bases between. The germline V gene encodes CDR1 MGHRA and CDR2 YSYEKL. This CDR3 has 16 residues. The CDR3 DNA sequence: TGCGCCAGCAGCCAAGATCGGGCGAGGGGGACCGGGGAGCTGTTTTTT. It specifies CASSQDRARGTGELFF.

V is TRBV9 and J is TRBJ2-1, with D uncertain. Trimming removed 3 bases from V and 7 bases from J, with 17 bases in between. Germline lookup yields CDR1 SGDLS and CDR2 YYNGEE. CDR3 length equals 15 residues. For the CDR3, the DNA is TGTGCCAGCAGCGCTCAATTATTCGAGCTTAATGAGCAGTTCTTC. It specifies CASSAQLFELNEQFF.